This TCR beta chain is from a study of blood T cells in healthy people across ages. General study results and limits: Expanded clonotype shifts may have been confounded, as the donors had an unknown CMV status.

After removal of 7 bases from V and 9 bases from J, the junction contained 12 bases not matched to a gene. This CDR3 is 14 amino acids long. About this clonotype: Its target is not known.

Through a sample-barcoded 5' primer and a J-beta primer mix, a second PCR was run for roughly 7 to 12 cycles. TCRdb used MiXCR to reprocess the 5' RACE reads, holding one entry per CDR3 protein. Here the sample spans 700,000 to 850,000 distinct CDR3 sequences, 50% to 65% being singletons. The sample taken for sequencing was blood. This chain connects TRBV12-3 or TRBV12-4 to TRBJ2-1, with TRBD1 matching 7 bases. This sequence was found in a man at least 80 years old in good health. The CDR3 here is CASTTTGRSVEQFF. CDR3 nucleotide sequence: TGTGCCAGCACTACGACAGGGAGAAGCGTTGAGCAGTTCTTC.